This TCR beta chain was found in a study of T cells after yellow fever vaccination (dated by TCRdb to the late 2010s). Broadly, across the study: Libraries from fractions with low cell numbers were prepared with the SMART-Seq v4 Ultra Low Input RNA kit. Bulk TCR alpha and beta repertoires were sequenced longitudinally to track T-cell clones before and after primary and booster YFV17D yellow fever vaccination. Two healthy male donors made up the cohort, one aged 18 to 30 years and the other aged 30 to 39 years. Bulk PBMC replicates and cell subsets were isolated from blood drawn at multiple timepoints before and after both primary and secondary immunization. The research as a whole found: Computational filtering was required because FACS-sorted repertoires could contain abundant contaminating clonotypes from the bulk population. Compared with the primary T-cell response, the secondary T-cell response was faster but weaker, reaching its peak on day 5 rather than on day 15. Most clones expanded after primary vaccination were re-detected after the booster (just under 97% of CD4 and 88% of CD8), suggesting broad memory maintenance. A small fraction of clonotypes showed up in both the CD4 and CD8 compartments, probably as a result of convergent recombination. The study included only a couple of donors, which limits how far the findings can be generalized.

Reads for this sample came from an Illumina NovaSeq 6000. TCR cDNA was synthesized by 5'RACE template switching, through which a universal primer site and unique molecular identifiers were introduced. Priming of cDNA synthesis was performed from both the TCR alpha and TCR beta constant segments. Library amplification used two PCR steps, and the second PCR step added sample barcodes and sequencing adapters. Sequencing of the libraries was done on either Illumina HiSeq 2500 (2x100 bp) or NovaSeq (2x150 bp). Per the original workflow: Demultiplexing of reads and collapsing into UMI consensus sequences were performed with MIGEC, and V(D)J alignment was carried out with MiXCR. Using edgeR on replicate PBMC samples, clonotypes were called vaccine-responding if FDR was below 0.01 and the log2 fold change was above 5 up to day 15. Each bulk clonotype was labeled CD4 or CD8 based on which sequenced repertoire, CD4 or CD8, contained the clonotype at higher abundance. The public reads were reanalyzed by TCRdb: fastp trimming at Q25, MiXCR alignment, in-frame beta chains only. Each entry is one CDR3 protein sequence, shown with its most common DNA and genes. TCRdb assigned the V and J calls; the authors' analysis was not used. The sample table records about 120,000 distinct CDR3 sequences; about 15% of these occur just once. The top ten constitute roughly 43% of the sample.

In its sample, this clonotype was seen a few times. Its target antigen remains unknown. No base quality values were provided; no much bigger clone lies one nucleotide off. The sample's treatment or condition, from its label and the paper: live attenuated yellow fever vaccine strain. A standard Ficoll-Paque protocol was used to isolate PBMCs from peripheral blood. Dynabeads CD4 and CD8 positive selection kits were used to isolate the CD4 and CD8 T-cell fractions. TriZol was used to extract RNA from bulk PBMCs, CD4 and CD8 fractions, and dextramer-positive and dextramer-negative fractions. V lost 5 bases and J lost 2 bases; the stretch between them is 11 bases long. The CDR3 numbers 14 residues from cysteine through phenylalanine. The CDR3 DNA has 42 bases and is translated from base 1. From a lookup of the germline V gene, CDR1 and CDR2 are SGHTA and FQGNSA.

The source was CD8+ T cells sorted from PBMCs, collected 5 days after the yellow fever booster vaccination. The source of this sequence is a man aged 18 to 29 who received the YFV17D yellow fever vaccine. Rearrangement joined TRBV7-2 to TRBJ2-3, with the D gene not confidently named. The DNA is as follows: TGTGCCAGCAGCCTAACCGGCTACACAGATACGCAGTATTTT. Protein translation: CASSLTGYTDTQYF.